These 21 T cell receptor beta chains share one sample of origin, sequenced in a study of shared clonotypes between healthy human individuals. The data were produced by immunoSEQ multiplex PCR, yet TCRdb's version contains in-frame clones alone and is incomplete. The data show 560,000 or so clones, roughly 95% seen once. It was CD45RO-negative cells, positively selected for CCR7, that made up naive CD8 cells, with terminally differentiated effector memory CD45RA+ cells excluded. The sequenced sample was naive CD8+ T cells sorted from blood. Receptors were obtained from a woman between 25 and 40 years old in good health.

The chain is built from TRBV11-2 and TRBJ2-7; 7 bases map to TRBD1. Germline V gene data show CDR1 as SGHAT and CDR2 as FQNNGV. The CDR3 contains 16 residues. V shed 1 base and J 0 bases; nucleotides not matched to a gene: 6. This chain's CDR3 is CASSLAAGTASYEQYF. CDR3 sequence (DNA): TGTGCCAGCAGCTTAGCCGCCGGGACAGCCTCCTACGAGCAGTACTTC.

The chain combines TRBV5-5 with TRBJ1-5; TRBD1 matches at 8 bases. The CDR3 is 17 amino acids. V dropped 0 bases and J dropped 6; count of bases not matched to a gene: 11. The germline V gene encodes CDR1 SGHKS and CDR2 YYEKEE (reference sequence). CDR3 in DNA: TGTGCCAGCAGCTTGGATCTGGACAGGGTAAGAGGTCAGCCCCAGCATTTT. This sequence encodes CASSLDLDRVRGQPQHF.

The chain employs TRBV28 and TRBJ2-1; possible D gene TRBD2, 5 bases. The germline CDR1 and CDR2 sequences are MDHEN and SYDVKM. Trimming left V 3 bases short and J 6 bases short, with 9 bases between. The CDR3 length is 13 residues. Here the CDR3 reads CASSFTSSNEQFF. The CDR3 nucleotides read TGTGCCAGCAGTTTTACTAGTAGCAATGAGCAGTTCTTC.

This chain uses TRBV28 with TRBJ1-4; 10 bases match TRBD1. Germline values: CDR1 MDHEN, CDR2 SYDVKM. Trimming removed 6 bases from V and 2 bases from J; junction bases left unmatched: 6. The CDR3 runs to 16 residues. In DNA, the CDR3 is TGTGCCAGCAGCTGGGACAGGGGTCCGACTAATGAAAAACTGTTTTTT. This gives the protein CASSWDRGPTNEKLFF.

The rearrangement links TRBV28 to TRBJ2-5; TRBD2 might be the D (5 bases). The length of the CDR3 is 13 residues. The V gene lost 2 bases and the J gene lost 3 bases, with 7 bases spanning the gap. The germline gives CDR1 MDHEN, CDR2 SYDVKM. The CDR3 DNA sequence: TGTGCCAGCAGTTTACCGGGAAAAGAGACCCAGTACTTC. Translating gives CASSLPGKETQYF. Full variable domain (missing parts from reference TRBV28 and TRBJ2-5): DVKVTQSSRYLVKRTGEKVFLECVQDMDHENMFWYRQDPGLGLRLIYFSYDVKMKEKGDIPEGYSVSREKKERFSLILESASTNQTSMYLCASSLPGKETQYFGPGTRLLVL.

As regards this clone: Additional DNA sequences in this sample encode the identical CDR3. This chain connects TRBV29-1 to TRBJ2-7, with 14 bases that match TRBD2. V shed 3 bases, J shed 3 bases, and the junction held 1 base outside the gene matches. The CDR3 length is 14 residues. The germline CDR1 and CDR2 sequences are SQVTM and ANQGSEA. CDR3 in DNA: TGCAGCGTTGAGGGGACTAGCGGGAGCTACGAGCAGTACTTC. It codes for CSVEGTSGSYEQYF.

For this clone: Other DNA sequences in this specimen translate into the identical CDR3. This rearrangement joins TRBV27 to TRBJ2-7; TRBD2 aligns across 8 bases. The CDR3 sequence is 15 residues long. V lost 0 bases to trimming and J lost 0 bases; unmatched junction nucleotides: 1. CDR1 and CDR2 (germline): MNHEY, SMNVEV (reference sequence). Here the CDR3 reads CASSLSSGSSYEQYF. As DNA, the CDR3 is TGTGCCAGCAGTTTATCCAGCGGGAGCTCCTACGAGCAGTACTTC.

The genes are TRBV27 and TRBJ2-3; D might be TRBD2 (6 bases). The CDR3 runs to 15 residues. Germline CDR1 is MNHEY and CDR2 is SMNVEV (reference sequence). The V and J ends lost 6 bases and 2 bases respectively, with 15 bases between them. CDR3 residues: CASRPREINTDTQYF. The DNA for the CDR3 is TGTGCCAGCAGACCTCGGGAGATTAACACAGATACGCAGTATTTT.

This chain links TRBV5-5 with TRBJ2-3; D ambiguous. This CDR3 spans 11 amino acids. CDR1 is SGHKS, CDR2 YYEKEE, per germline (reference sequence). Trimming pared 3 bases from V and 2 bases from J, leaving 1 base between. The CDR3 DNA reads TGTGCCAGCAGCTACACAGATACGCAGTATTTT. It translates to CASSYTDTQYF.

This clone was seen once. The chain carries TRBV30 and TRBJ2-1; D is ambiguous. The CDR3 consists of 14 residues. Trimming took 1 base from V and 0 from J, leaving 7 bases between them. Looked up from germline, CDR1 is GTSNPN and CDR2 is SVGIG (reference sequence). CDR3 region: CAWSAVSSYNEQFF. The CDR3 coding sequence is TGTGCCTGGAGTGCGGTTAGCTCCTACAATGAGCAGTTCTTC.

V usage is TRBV29-1 and J usage is TRBJ2-1, with TRBD2 matching 8 bases. CDR1 and CDR2 from the germline V gene are SQVTM and ANQGSEA. With V trimmed by 6 bases and J by 9 bases, 4 bases remained unmatched. This CDR3 is 11 amino acids long. Here the CDR3 reads CSVAGELEQFF. CDR3 DNA: TGCAGCGTAGCGGGAGAACTTGAGCAGTTCTTC.

This chain joins TRBV27 and TRBJ1-2; D not resolved. CDR1 is MNHEY and CDR2 is SMNVEV in the germline V gene (reference sequence). CDR3 length equals 17 residues. The V gene lost 4 bases and the J gene lost 1 base, with 19 bases spanning the gap. CDR3 in amino acids: CASSSRTSYSGNYGYTF. The CDR3 bases are TGTGCCAGCAGTTCGAGAACCTCCTACAGTGGTAACTATGGCTACACCTTC.

The chain couples TRBV10-3 to TRBJ2-7; 7 bases map to TRBD1. This CDR3 has 13 residues. The junction had 4 bases not matched to a gene; V was cut back by 6 bases and J by 2 bases. Germline loops: CDR1 ENHRY, CDR2 SYGVKD. CDR3 sequence reads: CAISRDSPYEQYF. The DNA of the CDR3 is TGTGCCATCAGCCGGGACAGCCCCTACGAGCAGTACTTC.

J is TRBJ1-5 and V is TRBV5-1; D remains ambiguous. Germline CDR1 and CDR2: SGHRS and YFSETQ. V was shortened by 6 bases and J by 5 bases, with 12 bases between the two germline ends. The CDR3 contains 13 residues. CDR3 in amino acids: CASTTGGHQPQHF. CDR3 nucleotide sequence: TGCGCCAGCACGACTGGAGGGCATCAGCCCCAGCATTTT.

The gene calls are TRBV27 and TRBJ2-1; 11 bases align to TRBD2. V lost 2 bases and J lost 5; bases outside the gene matches: 5. Germline CDR1 and CDR2: MNHEY and SMNVEV (reference sequence). This CDR3 is 16 amino acids long. This chain's CDR3 is CASSLMGLAEDNEQFF. In nucleotides, the CDR3 is TGTGCCAGCAGTTTAATGGGACTAGCGGAAGACAATGAGCAGTTCTTC.

The chain joins TRBV27 to TRBJ2-6; the D gene is possibly TRBD1 (6 bases). Trimming stripped 5 bases from V and 4 bases from J, with 15 bases between. The CDR3 loop spans 16 amino acids. Germline CDR1 reads MNHEY; CDR2 reads SMNVEV (reference sequence). CDR3 in amino acids: CASSILGGSGANVLTF. The CDR3 nucleotides are TGTGCCAGCAGTATACTAGGGGGATCCGGGGCCAACGTCCTGACTTTC.

The chain employs TRBV5-6 and TRBJ2-7; TRBD1 matches at 8 bases. Germline loops: CDR1 SGHDT, CDR2 YYEEEE. The CDR3 extends over 16 amino acids. J lost 6 bases, V lost 0 bases, and 11 bases had no gene match. CDR3 protein: CASSLEDRGILGEQYF. In DNA, the CDR3 is TGTGCCAGCAGCTTGGAAGACAGGGGCATCTTAGGCGAGCAGTACTTC.

The chain couples TRBV11-2 to TRBJ2-7; D is possibly TRBD1 (6 bases). Germline V CDR1 and CDR2: SGHAT, FQNNGV. V lost 0 bases and J 5 bases, leaving 11 bases between the germline ends. The CDR3 spans 14 residues. The CDR3 protein is CASSLDLTGHEQYF. The DNA of the CDR3 is TGTGCCAGCAGCTTAGATCTGACAGGCCACGAGCAGTACTTC.

A word on this clone: The sample holds other DNA sequences that translate to the same CDR3. This chain connects TRBV5-4 to TRBJ2-1; D gene uncertain. V dropped 0 bases and J dropped 3 bases, with 4 bases sitting between them. CDR1 and CDR2 from the germline V gene are SGHNT and YYREEE (reference sequence). The CDR3 has 13 amino acids. CDR3 residues: CASSLDSYNEQFF. The CDR3 coding sequence is TGTGCCAGCAGCTTGGACAGCTACAATGAGCAGTTCTTC.

The chain combines TRBV28 with TRBJ1-1, with a possible D match to TRBD1 (5 bases). The CDR3 is 15 amino acids. Trimming took off 3 bases at V and 1 base at J, with 12 bases between the two ends. CDR1 is MDHEN, CDR2 SYDVKM, per germline. In DNA, the CDR3 is TGTGCCAGCAGTTTCTTGCTACAGGCGAACACTGAAGCTTTCTTT. Its protein is CASSFLLQANTEAFF.

The chain is built from TRBV9 and TRBJ1-2; D call uncertain. The CDR3 length is 12 residues. Germline values: CDR1 SGDLS, CDR2 YYNGEE. V lost 3 bases and J lost 7, with 10 bases in between. CDR3 amino acids: CASSAMLSGYTF. In DNA form, the CDR3 reads TGTGCCAGCAGCGCCATGCTTTCTGGCTACACCTTC.